This is a list of T cell receptor beta chains from one sample in a study of cytomegalovirus exposure and HLA in healthy donors. Clones were read by immunoSEQ multiplex PCR, and TCRdb kept only the in-frame ones, dropping some. The sample has around 200,000 clones, approximately 83% seen once; the top ten hold over 1.1%. Sample: PBMCs. The receptors were gathered from a girl aged 5-17 years in good health and CMV-seronegative. The CDR3 runs from the conserved cysteine through the conserved F or W. The D gene is left open where the match is weak. Clone size, where shown, is once, few, many, or a class for clones that have expanded.

d_gene	v_gene	abundance	j_gene	CDR3nt	CDR3aa
TRBD1	TRBV6-6	.	TRBJ1-2	TGTGCCAGCAGTTACGAGGGACAGGGATTCGGCTACACCTTC	CASSYEGQGFGYTF
.	TRBV27	.	TRBJ1-3	TGTGCCAGCAGACAGGGAATTACTGGAAACACCATATATTTT	CASRQGITGNTIYF
.	TRBV27	.	TRBJ2-5	TGTGCCAGCAGTTTCCGTAGCTTGGAGACCCAGTACTTC	CASSFRSLETQYF
.	TRBV30	.	TRBJ1-5	TGTGCCTGGTCAGGGACTTTCGGTCAGCCCCAGCATTTT	CAWSGTFGQPQHF
TRBD1	TRBV19	.	TRBJ1-5	TGTGCCAGTAGTCGGGGGACAGGGGTGTATCAGCCCCAGCATTTT	CASSRGTGVYQPQHF
.	TRBV29-1	.	TRBJ2-4	TGCAGCGTGCCCAAAGGGAGTATTCAGTACTTC	CSVPKGSIQYF
.	TRBV11-2	.	TRBJ2-1	TGTGCCAGCAGCTCTGGTGGAGCAACCTACAATGAGCAGTTCTTC	CASSSGGATYNEQFF
TRBD2	TRBV2	.	TRBJ2-1	TGTGCCAGCAGGAAGGGGGGACTAGCGGATAACTCAAGAGAGCAGTTCTTC	CASRKGGLADNSREQFF
.	TRBV28	once	TRBJ1-1	TGTGCCAGCAGTTTGACTCAGGGGCTGGGGAACACTGAAGCTTTCTTT	CASSLTQGLGNTEAFF
.	TRBV5-1	.	TRBJ2-7	TGCGCCAGCAGGCCCGGACAGAACTACGAGCAGTACTTC	CASRPGQNYEQYF
TRBD1	TRBV7-9	.	TRBJ2-3	TGTGCCAGCAGCCCCAAGGACAGGGGGCTGAGCACAGATACGCAGTATTTT	CASSPKDRGLSTDTQYF
.	TRBV28	.	TRBJ2-1	TGTGCCAGCAGTCCTAACTTGGACAGTATCTTCTACAATGAGCAGTTCTTC	CASSPNLDSIFYNEQFF